The clone carrying this T cell receptor beta chain has just a few counts. These data belong to a study of early T cells in non-severe SARS-CoV-2 infection. Study overall: Sequencing of unsorted whole blood was done on bulk RNA, leaving chains unpaired.

Germline CDR1 reads SGHTA; CDR2 reads FQGNSA. V lost 1 base to trimming and J lost 3 bases; unmatched junction nucleotides: 10. The CDR3 contains 18 residues. TCRdb called the 5' RACE reads again in MiXCR, with one record for every CDR3 protein. The sample holds some 66,000 distinct CDR3 sequences; roughly 10% are singletons and the top ten take roughly 3.2%. V and J are TRBV7-2 and TRBJ2-4, with 9 bases that match TRBD2. This clonotype originated in an adult who was a healthcare worker with PCR-confirmed SARS-CoV-2 infection or an uninfected control (not recorded which). The sample consisted of whole blood. CDR3 sequence: CASSLGAVAGVGKNIQYF. For the CDR3, the DNA is TGTGCCAGCAGCTTAGGGGCGGTAGCGGGAGTAGGCAAAAACATTCAGTACTTC.